A single sample gave rise to the 20 T cell receptor beta chains below, sequenced in a study of sequential checkpoint blockade in melanoma. Assay used: immunoSEQ multiplex PCR; TCRdb lists only in-frame clones, some missing. The sample yields around 4,000 clones, less than 20% seen once. As for treatment: randomized to nivolumab then ipilimumab (arm A) or the reverse (arm B). The sequencing here drew on tumor tissue (inferred from file names), taken from a patient given nivolumab and ipilimumab in sequence. The receptors shown here come from a human donor with melanoma.

CDR3 nucleotide sequence: TGTGCCAGTAGTCAATGGGCGGGCAGGGAGAACAATGAGCAGTTCTTC. It translates to CASSQWAGRENNEQFF. V gene TRBV19 combines with J gene TRBJ2-1; tentatively, D is TRBD1 or TRBD2 (5 bases each). Trimming pared 5 bases from V and 5 bases from J, leaving 19 bases between. CDR1 and CDR2 (germline): LNHDA, SQIVND (reference sequence). There are 16 residues in the CDR3.

The chain combines TRBV19 with TRBJ2-3; 14 nucleotides align to TRBD2. Germline CDR1 reads LNHDA; CDR2 reads SQIVND (reference sequence). V dropped 5 bases and J dropped 6; count of bases not matched to a gene: 13. This CDR3 has 18 residues. In nucleotides, the CDR3 is TGTGCCAGTAGTCAAGGACTAGCGGGGGGTCGGACGGCGGATACGCAGTATTTT. This sequence encodes CASSQGLAGGRTADTQYF. Together with reference TRBV19 and TRBJ2-3, the CDR3 gives the full variable domain: DGGITQSPKYLFRKEGQNVTLSCEQNLNHDAMYWYRQDPGQGLRLIYYSQIVNDFQKGDIAEGYSVSREKKESFPLTVTSAQKNPTAFYLCASSQGLAGGRTADTQYFGPGTRLTVL.

This clone was detected a few times. The rearrangement uses TRBV11-3 and TRBJ1-2; D gene ambiguous. Germline CDR1 is SGHNT and CDR2 is YENEEA. V was pared by 5 bases and J by 4 bases, with 14 bases between. CDR3 size: 14 residues. The CDR3 bases are TGTGCCAGCAGCCGACCAGGAATTACCTATGGCTACACCTTC. This sequence encodes CASSRPGITYGYTF.

This clone was recorded many times. The rearrangement joins TRBV11-3 to TRBJ2-3; D ambiguous. The CDR3 sequence is 14 residues long. V dropped 3 bases and J dropped 1 base, with 8 bases sitting between them. Germline V lookup: CDR1 SGHNT, CDR2 YENEEA. CDR3 nucleotide sequence: TGTGCCAGCAGCTTGGAACGGGGCACAGATACGCAGTATTTT. It specifies CASSLERGTDTQYF.

V and J are TRBV28 and TRBJ2-5; no firm D call. Germline V CDR1 and CDR2: MDHEN, SYDVKM. This CDR3 is 12 amino acids long. V was trimmed by 1 base and J by 5 bases, leaving 5 bases between them. CDR3 sequence reads: CASSLYLETQYF. The CDR3 DNA reads as TGTGCCAGCAGTTTATACCTGGAGACCCAGTACTTC.

The table lists this clone with many counts. The chain carries TRBV23-1 and TRBJ1-6; D is unclear. TRBV23-1 carries the ORF label, with uncertain function. The V and J ends lost 6 bases and 10 bases respectively, with 13 bases between them. The CDR3 runs 13 residues. CDR3 nucleotide sequence: TGCGCCAGCAGCCAAGATCGGCGGTCACCCCTCCACTTT. It codes for CASSQDRRSPLHF.

The genes are TRBV11-3 and TRBJ2-1; weak D call: TRBD2 (5 bases). CDR1 and CDR2 (germline): SGHNT, YENEEA. The V end was cut by 3 bases, the J end by 4 bases, with 13 bases between. This CDR3 has 15 amino acids. The CDR3 region has the DNA TGTGCCAGCAGCTTGGGGTCTAGCCAATACAATGAGCAGTTCTTC. It codes for CASSLGSSQYNEQFF.

This clone showed up just a few times. V and J are TRBV28 and TRBJ1-2; unclear D gene. The CDR3 totals 15 residues. Trimming shortened V by 1 base and J by 8 bases, and 17 bases separated the two germline ends. Per the germline V gene, CDR1 is MDHEN and CDR2 is SYDVKM. In DNA, the CDR3 is TGTGCCAGCAGTTTATACCAGTTGAAGGGCGAAGGCTACACCTTC. The encoded protein is CASSLYQLKGEGYTF.

The sample holds many counts of this clone. The chain joins TRBV11-3 to TRBJ2-1; 8 bases fit TRBD2. This CDR3 has 15 amino acids. CDR1 and CDR2 from the germline V gene are SGHNT and YENEEA. The V gene end was trimmed by 3 bases and the J gene end by 8 bases; junction bases not matched to a gene: 9. The CDR3 DNA reads TGTGCCAGCAGCTTGGCCGGGTCGGGAGGGGATGAGCAGTTCTTC. Translated, it gives CASSLAGSGGDEQFF.

This clone is deemed medium-sized. This chain connects TRBV11-3 to TRBJ2-2; TRBD2 agrees at 8 bases. V lost 4 bases to trimming and J lost 1 base; unmatched junction nucleotides: 2. Germline CDR1 is SGHNT and CDR2 is YENEEA. The CDR3 has 15 amino acids. The CDR3: CASSYSGRNTGELFF. In DNA, the CDR3 is TGTGCCAGCAGCTACAGCGGGAGGAACACCGGGGAGCTGTTTTTT.

In this sample, this clone turned up a few times. The gene calls are TRBV28 and TRBJ1-1; a weak D match, TRBD1 (6 bases). CDR1 and CDR2 (germline): MDHEN, SYDVKM. Trimming cost V 5 bases and J 0 bases, with 10 bases left between them. This CDR3 region has 14 residues. The CDR3 region is CASSPGALNTEAFF. The CDR3 region has the DNA TGTGCCAGCAGTCCGGGGGCATTGAACACTGAAGCTTTCTTT.

This clone has just a few counts. The chain combines TRBV28 with TRBJ1-2, with no clear D. The CDR3 extends over 16 amino acids. Deletions cut 2 bases from V and 4 bases from J, with 17 bases between. Germline V gene data show CDR1 as MDHEN and CDR2 as SYDVKM. The CDR3 sequence: CASSLTLGPIGYGYTF. CDR3 nucleotides: TGTGCCAGCAGTTTAACCCTCGGTCCCATCGGCTATGGCTACACCTTC.

This clone was found a few times. The chain recombines TRBV25-1 with TRBJ2-5, with TRBD2 matching over 9 bases. The CDR3 covers 15 residues. The germline V gene encodes CDR1 MGHDK and CDR2 SYGVNS. The V gene end was trimmed by 4 bases and the J gene end by 1 base; junction bases not matched to a gene: 4. The CDR3 bases are TGTGCCAGCAGTGCCCTAGCGGGGATCCAAGAGACCCAGTACTTC. As protein: CASSALAGIQETQYF.

The V call is TRBV28, the J call TRBJ2-1; tentative D call: TRBD1 (6 bases). The CDR3 is 16 amino acids. Germline values: CDR1 MDHEN, CDR2 SYDVKM. V was pared by 6 bases and J by 4 bases, with 19 bases between. The CDR3 nucleotides read TGTGCCAGCAGCTTGAATCGGGGACAAATATACAATGAGCAGTTCTTC. Translating gives CASSLNRGQIYNEQFF.

In its sample, this clone is medium-sized. V and J are TRBV6-8 and TRBJ2-1, with 7 bases identical to TRBD2. Trimming at V came to 6 bases and at J to 5 bases, leaving 16 bases not matched to a gene. The V gene's germline CDR1 is MNHGY and CDR2 SAAAGT. This CDR3 has 17 amino acids. Here the CDR3 reads CASSLGEPRTRHNEQFF. CDR3 bases: TGTGCCAGCAGCTTAGGGGAGCCCCGGACTAGGCACAATGAGCAGTTCTTC.

This clone was counted many times. The V gene is TRBV7-1, the J gene TRBJ2-3; D unresolved. TRBV7-1 is an open reading frame whose function is uncertain. CDR3 length: 13 amino acids. Trimming left V 5 bases short and J 6 bases short, with 12 bases between. CDR3 amino acids: CASSVVYADTQYF. The CDR3 DNA reads TGTGCCAGCAGCGTGGTCTACGCTGATACGCAGTATTTT.

This clone has a count of ten or more. The rearrangement joins TRBV6-8 to TRBJ2-2, with TRBD1 matching over 7 bases. After removal of 6 bases from V and 5 bases from J, the junction contained 12 bases not matched to a gene. The germline CDR1 and CDR2 sequences are MNHGY and SAAAGT. This CDR3 spans 16 amino acids. The CDR3 nucleotides are TGTGCCAGCAGGTCATCCGACAGGGCCCCGACCGGGGAGCTGTTTTTT. Its protein is CASRSSDRAPTGELFF.

This clone ranks as medium-sized. The chain recombines TRBV5-1 with TRBJ1-4; D is perhaps TRBD1 (5 bases). V dropped 0 bases and J dropped 5 bases, with 8 bases sitting between them. Germline CDR1 and CDR2: SGHRS and YFSETQ. This CDR3 comprises 14 residues. This chain's CDR3 is CASSLGQTNEKLFF. The CDR3 DNA sequence: TGCGCCAGCAGCTTGGGACAGACAAATGAAAAACTGTTTTTT.

This clone has only a few counts. This chain joins TRBV28 and TRBJ2-5; weak D call: TRBD2 (7 bases). The germline gives CDR1 MDHEN, CDR2 SYDVKM. The CDR3 runs 14 residues. The V gene lost 7 bases and the J gene lost 4 bases, with 16 bases spanning the gap. The CDR3, as DNA: TGTGCCAGCACCGAAGGGGGGGGGAGAGAGACCCAGTACTTC. Protein product: CASTEGGGRETQYF.

The chain employs TRBV28 and TRBJ2-7; D not certain. Germline-derived CDR1 and CDR2 are MDHEN and SYDVKM. Trimming removed 1 base at V and 1 base at J, with 8 bases between. CDR3 length: 14 amino acids. The DNA of the CDR3 is TGTGCCAGCAGTTTATCCGGATCTTCCTACGAGCAGTACTTC. Its translation is CASSLSGSSYEQYF. The variable domain in full, completed from reference TRBV28 and TRBJ2-7, reads DVKVTQSSRYLVKRTGEKVFLECVQDMDHENMFWYRQDPGLGLRLIYFSYDVKMKEKGDIPEGYSVSREKKERFSLILESASTNQTSMYLCASSLSGSSYEQYFGPGTRLTVT.